This T cell receptor (beta chain) was recorded in a study of OX40 agonist ivuxolimab in advanced cancers. Study-level background: Partial responses were achieved by three patients, of whom one had hepatocellular carcinoma and two had cutaneous melanoma.

This table comes from immunoSEQ multiplex PCR, and its TCRdb copy is limited to in-frame clones, with some not included. The data contain around 70,000 clones, nearly 90% of them seen just once; the ten biggest clones take up approximately 10%. After removal of 3 bases from V and 5 bases from J, the junction contained 3 bases not matched to a gene. This CDR3 is 13 amino acids long. CDR1 and CDR2 (germline): SGHAT, FQNNGV. The sequence was collected from an adult with an advanced solid tumor such as melanoma, head and neck, liver or kidney cancer. The chain employs TRBV11-2 and TRBJ2-5, with 7 bases identical to TRBD1. The sequenced sample was CD4+ or CD8+ T cells sorted from blood, obtained in a trial of the OX40 agonist ivuxolimab. The CDR3 loop reads CASSFIRGETQYF. As DNA, the CDR3 is TGTGCCAGCAGCTTCATCAGGGGGGAGACCCAGTACTTC.